This T cell receptor beta chain came from a study of tissue T cells after allogeneic stem cell transplantation. Overall study results and limits: Shared clones across patients were few; motif clustering revealed tissue-specific shared signatures. Anatomically similar tissues had similar TCR repertoires within each patient.

Points on this clone: Its antigen is still unknown. Gene names and germline match the mouse. The CDR3 extends 1 residue past the end of the read, so its final part is completed from the germline J gene. The same CDR3 can be traced to other DNA sequences in this sample.

The table came from immunoSEQ multiplex PCR; TCRdb's copy has only in-frame clones and leaves some out. The sample holds about 50,000 clones, nearly 75% seen once. The CDR3 consists of 14 residues. Per the germline V gene, CDR1 is GKSSPN and CDR2 is SITVG. V gave up 1 base and J gave up 0 bases; unmatched junction bases: 0. The sample comprised sorted cells pooled from one or two spleens. This chain connects TRBV31 to TRBJ2-1; 7 bases fit TRBD2. This sequence was found in a pool of C57BL/6 mice in good health. CDR3 amino acids: CAWSPGGNYAEQFF. CDR3 DNA, as far as it was read: TGTGCCTGGAGTCCTGGGGGTAACTATGCTGAGCAGTTC.